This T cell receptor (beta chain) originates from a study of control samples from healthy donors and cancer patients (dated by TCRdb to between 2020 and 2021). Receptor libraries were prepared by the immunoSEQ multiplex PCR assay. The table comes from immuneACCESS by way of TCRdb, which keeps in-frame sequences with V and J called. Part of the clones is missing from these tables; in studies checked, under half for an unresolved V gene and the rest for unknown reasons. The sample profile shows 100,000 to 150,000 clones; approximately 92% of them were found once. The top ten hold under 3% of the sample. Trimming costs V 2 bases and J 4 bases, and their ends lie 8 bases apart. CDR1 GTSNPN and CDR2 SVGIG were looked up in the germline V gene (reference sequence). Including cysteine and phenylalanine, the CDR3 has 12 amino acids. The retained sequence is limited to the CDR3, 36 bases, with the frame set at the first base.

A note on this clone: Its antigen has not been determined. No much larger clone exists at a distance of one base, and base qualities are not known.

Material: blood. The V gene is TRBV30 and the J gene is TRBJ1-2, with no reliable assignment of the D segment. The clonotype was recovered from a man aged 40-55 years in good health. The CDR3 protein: CAWSSWAYGYTF. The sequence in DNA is TGTGCCTGGAGTAGCTGGGCCTATGGCTACACCTTC.